The 4 T cell receptor beta chains below come from one sample, sequenced in a study of OX40 agonist ivuxolimab in advanced cancers. Profiled with immunoSEQ multiplex PCR; TCRdb holds only in-frame clones, not every one. This sample has 45,000 or so clones, with around 84% found just once. The sample consisted of CD4+ or CD8+ T cells sorted from blood, taken in a trial of the OX40 agonist ivuxolimab. These receptors originate from an adult with an advanced solid tumor such as melanoma, head and neck, liver or kidney cancer.

The V call is TRBV10-3, the J call TRBJ2-7, with D hard to call. Per the germline V gene, CDR1 is ENHRY and CDR2 is SYGVKD. The V and J ends lost 8 bases and 1 base respectively, with 6 bases between them. There are 11 residues in the CDR3. CDR3 DNA: TGTGCCATCTTTGATTCCTACGAGCAGTACTTC. Its protein is CAIFDSYEQYF.

The rearrangement uses TRBV27 and TRBJ1-6; D unresolved. Germline V gives CDR1 MNHEY, CDR2 SMNVEV (reference sequence). V gave up 4 bases and J gave up 13 bases, with 14 bases separating them. CDR3 length equals 13 residues. Here the CDR3 reads CASSSLGQLPLHF. The CDR3 DNA is TGTGCCAGCAGTTCCCTAGGGCAATTGCCCCTCCACTTT.

This sequence joins TRBV2 and TRBJ2-5; no reliable D call. The germline V gene encodes CDR1 SNHLY and CDR2 FYNNEI. The CDR3 totals 11 residues. V lost 7 bases and J 3 bases, leaving 6 bases between the germline ends. CDR3 amino acids: CASNAEETQYF. The CDR3 DNA reads TGTGCCAGCAATGCGGAAGAGACCCAGTACTTC. Variable domain in full (rest from reference TRBV2 and TRBJ2-5): EPEVTQTPSHQVTQMGQEVILRCVPISNHLYFYWYRQILGQKVEFLVSFYNNEISEKSEIFDDQFSVERPDGSNFTLKIRSTKLEDSAMYFCASNAEETQYFGPGTRLLVL.

A remark on this clone: Compared with germline, one end of the junction differs, possibly owing to a read error. The rearrangement links TRBV19 to TRBJ2-3; 11 nucleotides align to TRBD2. CDR1 is LNHDA, CDR2 SQIVND, per germline (reference sequence). This CDR3 comprises 15 residues. CDR3 loop: CASSPSASGGTAPRF. The CDR3 DNA is TGTGCCAGTAGTCCCTCGGCTAGCGGGGGGACCGCACCTCGGTTT.